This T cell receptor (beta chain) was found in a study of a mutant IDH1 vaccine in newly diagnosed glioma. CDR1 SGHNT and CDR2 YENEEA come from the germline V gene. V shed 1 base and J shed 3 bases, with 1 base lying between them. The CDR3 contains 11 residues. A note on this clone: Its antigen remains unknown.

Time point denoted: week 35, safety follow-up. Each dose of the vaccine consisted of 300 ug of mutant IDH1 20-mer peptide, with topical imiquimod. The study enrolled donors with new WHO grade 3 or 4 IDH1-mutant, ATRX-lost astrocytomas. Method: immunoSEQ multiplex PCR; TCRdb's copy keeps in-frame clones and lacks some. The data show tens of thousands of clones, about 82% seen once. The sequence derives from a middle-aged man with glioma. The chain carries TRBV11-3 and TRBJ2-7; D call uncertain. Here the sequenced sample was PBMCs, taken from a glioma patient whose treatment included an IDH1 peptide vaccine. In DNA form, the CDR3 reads TGTGCCAGCAGCTTAGTCTACGAGCAGTACTTC. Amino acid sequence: CASSLVYEQYF.